One T cell receptor (beta chain) is described in this entry. In this sample, this clone turned up a few times. What antigen it recognizes has not been identified. No much larger clonotype is one base removed from it; base qualities were not supplied. This sample was taken from a study of blood T cell repertoires in COVID-19 (dated by TCRdb to the early 2020s). For the wider study: Samples from collaborators originated in the United States, Italy and Spain and spanned both the acute and convalescent phases of COVID-19. The material from the prospective study consisted of cDNA or gDNA derived from T cells, B-cell-depleted T cells, or PBMCs. Subjects who had been exposed to COVID-19, were actively infected with it, or had recovered from it provided the deeply sampled blood TCRbeta repertoires that made up the dataset. The repertoires were released in a freely available public database intended as a resource for research on the immune response to SARS-CoV-2. Samples came from the ongoing ImmuneRACE study (first 160 participants) plus 1,254 subjects from 6 global collaborators. The sample metadata nearly always contained a de-identified subject ID, COVID-19 status, age in years and sex. Where available, HLA class I and class II types were obtained from metadata supplied by the sample provider rather than from assay-based typing.

TCRbeta CDR3 regions were amplified from genomic DNA using the immunoSEQ Assay, a bias-controlled multiplex PCR. Per the original workflow: Nucleated cell counts per sample were estimated from amplification of reference gene primers within the assay. To quantify the absolute abundance of each unique TCRbeta CDR3 rearrangement, sequence reads were collapsed and filtered. For each sample, productive Simpson clonality was calculated as the square root of Simpson's diversity index over productive rearrangements. Drawn from immuneACCESS, this table holds only the in-frame rearrangements with V and J called that TCRdb kept. Clones are partly lost; checked studies trace under half to an unresolved V gene and leave the rest unexplained. V and J calls and clone size are as listed in that table; D and trimming were resolved from the DNA. The sample table lists 150,000 or so clones, approximately 83% of them with a count of one. The ten largest clonotypes hold approximately 2.9% of the sample.

The collaborating institutions used their own protocols to collect whole blood in K2EDTA tubes. For TCRbeta analysis, collaborator samples were shipped as frozen whole blood, as isolated PBMCs, or as DNA extracted from either sample type. Here is what the overall study found, with its caveats: How much clinical and demographic metadata was included differed by source and by participant, and the metadata was provided uncurated.

This sequence was found in a woman aged 80 or older with acute or convalescent COVID-19. Source material: peripheral blood.

The DNA sequence reads TGTGCCAGCCAACTAGGAAGCGGGGGTATTGAGCAGTTCTTC. It encodes CASQLGSGGIEQFF. The sequence is built from TRBV2 and TRBJ2-1, with 8 bases aligning to TRBD2. The CDR3 has 14 amino acids, counting the end cysteine and phenylalanine. Only the CDR3 DNA is retained, 42 bases long and in frame from the first base. CDR1 and CDR2 (SNHLY, FYNNEI) derive from the germline V gene. V is trimmed back by 8 bases and J by 9 bases, and the junction contains 12 bases that no gene match accounts for.